Below are 20 T cell receptor beta chains sequenced from a single sample in a study of OX40 agonist ivuxolimab in advanced cancers. Library prep was done by the immunoSEQ multiplex PCR assay. Held by TCRdb, this immuneACCESS table contains in-frame sequences only and omits some clones. Under half of the omission traces to an unresolved V gene where checked; the cause of the rest is unknown. The sample table holds 70,000 or so clones, of which 90% were seen once. About 10% of the sample comes from the top ten. The source was CD4+ or CD8+ T cells sorted from blood, collected in a trial of the OX40 agonist ivuxolimab. The receptors come from an adult with an advanced solid tumor such as melanoma, head and neck, liver or kidney cancer.

This chain joins TRBV19 and TRBJ1-4; no clear D. Per germline, CDR1 LNHDA and CDR2 SQIVND (reference sequence). The CDR3 has 14 amino acids. V was pared by 6 bases and J by 7 bases, with 15 bases between. The CDR3 reads CASSLVGTGEKLFF. DNA of the CDR3: TGTGCCAGTAGCTTGGTTGGAACTGGTGAAAAACTGTTTTTT.

The J gene is TRBJ2-5, the V gene TRBV11-2, with 8 bases identical to TRBD2. The ends lost 5 bases at V and 5 bases at J; junction bases unmatched: 13. The CDR3 is 16 amino acids. Germline loops: CDR1 SGHAT, CDR2 FQNNGV. The CDR3 coding sequence is TGTGCCAGCAGCGCGAGGGCCAGACTAGCGAGGGAGACCCAGTACTTC. Encoded protein: CASSARARLARETQYF.

V usage is TRBV6-5 and J usage is TRBJ2-7, with D possibly being TRBD2 (5 bases). This CDR3 comprises 15 residues. CDR1 and CDR2 from the germline V gene are MNHEY and SVGAGI. The V and J ends lost 3 bases and 5 bases respectively, with 17 bases between them. CDR3 amino acids: CASSYRIQGSNEQYF. In DNA form, the CDR3 reads TGTGCCAGCAGTTATAGAATCCAAGGGAGCAACGAGCAGTACTTC.

The chain links TRBV2 to TRBJ1-4; 9 bases are shared with TRBD1. The ends lost 7 bases at V and 4 bases at J; junction bases unmatched: 7. The length of the CDR3 is 15 residues. The germline V gene encodes CDR1 SNHLY and CDR2 FYNNEI. The chain's CDR3 is CASILQGAVNEKLFF. The CDR3 DNA reads as TGTGCCAGCATACTACAGGGGGCAGTTAATGAAAAACTGTTTTTT.

The chain is built from TRBV2 and TRBJ1-5; tentatively, D is TRBD1 (5 bases). The CDR3 totals 14 residues. Looked up from germline, CDR1 is SNHLY and CDR2 is FYNNEI. The germline V and J ends were trimmed by 6 bases and 0 bases, with 9 bases remaining between them. CDR3 bases: TGTGCCAGCAGAGCCGACAGTAGCAATCAGCCCCAGCATTTT. Its protein is CASRADSSNQPQHF.

The chain links TRBV6-5 to TRBJ2-7; TRBD2 matches at 11 bases. Germline lookup yields CDR1 MNHEY and CDR2 SVGAGI. The V segment lost 0 bases and the J segment 6 bases; nucleotides outside the gene matches: 7. The CDR3 runs to 16 residues. CDR3 nucleotide sequence: TGTGCCAGCAGTTACTCGGGTAGCGGGAGGGCCTCCGAGCAGTACTTC. This sequence encodes CASSYSGSGRASEQYF.

The chain is built from TRBV11-2 and TRBJ2-7; 8 bases line up with TRBD2. V dropped 5 bases and J dropped 3; count of bases not matched to a gene: 3. Germline V lookup: CDR1 SGHAT, CDR2 FQNNGV. The CDR3 extends over 13 amino acids. DNA for the CDR3: TGTGCCAGCAGCGCGGGACTAGTCTACGAGCAGTACTTC. It yields the protein CASSAGLVYEQYF.

The chain recombines TRBV7-2 with TRBJ2-1, with D possibly matching TRBD2 (5 bases). Germline values: CDR1 SGHTA, CDR2 FQGNSA. The CDR3 extends over 15 amino acids. V shed 1 base and J shed 4 bases, with 11 bases lying between them. CDR3 nucleotide sequence: TGTGCCAGCAGCTTAGTCGGTAGCGAGTACAATGAGCAGTTCTTC. This gives the protein CASSLVGSEYNEQFF.

CDR3 bases: TGCGCCAGCTCCCTCCCTCCGGGCCTCGGAACGGAAGCTTTCTTT. Translation gives CASSLPPGLGTEAFF. The rearrangement uses TRBV5-1 and TRBJ1-1; no clear D. The CDR3 totals 15 residues. V dropped 7 bases and J dropped 8 bases, with 24 bases sitting between them. The V gene's germline CDR1 is SGHRS and CDR2 YFSETQ. Full variable domain (remainder filled in from reference TRBV5-1 and TRBJ1-1): KAGVTQTPRYLIKTRGQQVTLSCSPISGHRSVSWYQQTPGQGLQFLFEYFSETQRNKGNFPGRFSGRQFSNSRSEMNVSTLELGDSALYLCASSLPPGLGTEAFFGQGTRLTVV.

The V and J genes are TRBV7-2 and TRBJ2-1, with 12 bases lining up with TRBD2. The V and J ends lost 6 bases and 9 bases, in that order; junction bases with no gene match: 9. In germline, CDR1 is SGHTA, CDR2 FQGNSA. This CDR3 has 15 residues. CDR3 in DNA: TGTGCCAGCAGGGCTAGCGGGAGGGAGGGTGGTGAGCAGTTCTTC. Its protein product is CASRASGREGGEQFF.

The rearrangement joins TRBV4-1 to TRBJ2-7; no firm D call. V dropped 4 bases and J dropped 1 base, with 14 bases sitting between them. Germline V gene sequence: CDR1 MGHRA, CDR2 YSYEKL. This CDR3 has 15 residues. The CDR3 region is CASSPLRTQSYEQYF. CDR3 coding DNA: TGCGCCAGCAGCCCCCTTAGGACGCAGTCCTACGAGCAGTACTTC.

This chain links TRBV7-9 with TRBJ1-1; TRBD1 matches at 8 bases. CDR3 length equals 12 residues. The V and J ends lost 3 bases and 11 bases, in that order; junction bases with no gene match: 5. Germline CDR1 reads SEHNR; CDR2 reads FQNEAQ (reference sequence). Here the CDR3 DNA reads TGTGCCAGCAGCTTCGCAGGGGGCTCGGCTTTCTTT. This gives the protein CASSFAGGSAFF.

The rearrangement uses TRBV5-8 and TRBJ2-3; maybe TRBD1 (7 bases). With 0 bases removed from V and 4 bases from J, the gap between germline ends came to 12 bases. Germline-derived CDR1 and CDR2 are SGHTS and YDEGEE. This CDR3 comprises 15 residues. The CDR3 region is CASSLAARGADTQYF. The CDR3 nucleotides read TGTGCCAGCAGCTTGGCCGCCAGGGGGGCAGATACGCAGTATTTT.

The rearrangement links TRBV27 to TRBJ2-1; tentative D call: TRBD2 (6 bases). Germline V gene sequence: CDR1 MNHEY, CDR2 SMNVEV (reference sequence). The CDR3 has 15 residues. Trimming took 6 bases from V and 9 from J, leaving 21 bases between them. CDR3 coding DNA: TGTGCCAGCAGGTCCGGCGGGGCGGGATACTTTGAGCAGTTCTTC. This codes for CASRSGGAGYFEQFF.

This rearrangement joins TRBV11-3 to TRBJ1-1; perhaps TRBD1 as D (5 bases). The CDR3 has 13 residues. V was pared by 5 bases and J by 1 base, with 8 bases between. CDR1 and CDR2 (germline): SGHNT, YENEEA. The CDR3 loop reads CASSIGQNTEAFF. In DNA form, the CDR3 reads TGTGCCAGCAGCATTGGACAGAACACTGAAGCTTTCTTT.

This sequence joins TRBV28 and TRBJ2-5; no reliable D call. The V gene's germline CDR1 is MDHEN and CDR2 SYDVKM. The CDR3 is 11 amino acids. V lost 4 bases and J lost 4, with 4 bases in between. The CDR3 loop is CASSWRETQYF. The CDR3 nucleotides are TGTGCCAGCAGTTGGAGAGAGACCCAGTACTTC.

The V and J genes are TRBV7-3 and TRBJ2-2; D is perhaps TRBD2 (5 bases). V lost 0 bases and J lost 3, with 5 bases in between. CDR1 is SGHTA and CDR2 is FQGTGA in the germline V gene. CDR3 length: 14 residues. CDR3 DNA: TGTGCCAGCAGCTTAACGCGGGACACCGGGGAGCTGTTTTTT. It is translated as CASSLTRDTGELFF. Drawing the rest from reference TRBV7-3 and TRBJ2-2, the complete variable domain is GAGVSQTPSNKVTEKGKYVELRCDPISGHTALYWYRQSLGQGPEFLIYFQGTGAADDSGLPNDRFFAVRPEGSVSTLKIQRTERGDSAVYLCASSLTRDTGELFFGEGSRLTVL.

The CDR3 sequence is CSVPRSNTDTQYF. Here the CDR3 DNA reads TGCAGCGTTCCCCGGAGTAACACAGATACGCAGTATTTT. The chain carries TRBV29-1 and TRBJ2-3; D unclear. V was shortened by 5 bases and J by 2 bases, with 11 bases between the two germline ends. Germline-derived CDR1 and CDR2 are SQVTM and ANQGSEA. CDR3 length: 13 amino acids.

Comment on this clone: The identical CDR3 is also encoded by other nucleotide sequences in the sample. The chain links TRBV5-6 to TRBJ2-1; D assignment may be TRBD1 or TRBD2 (5 bases each). Germline values: CDR1 SGHDT, CDR2 YYEEEE. V gave up 2 bases and J gave up 13 bases, with 13 bases separating them. The CDR3 loop spans 12 amino acids. CDR3 DNA: TGTGCCAGCAGCTTTGGGGGAGAGGGACAGTTCTTC. Translating gives CASSFGGEGQFF.

The rearrangement joins TRBV7-8 to TRBJ1-3, with D tentatively TRBD1 (6 bases). The CDR3 totals 15 residues. The germline CDR1 and CDR2 sequences are SGHVS and FQNEAQ. Trimming left V 4 bases short and J 3 bases short, with 13 bases between. This chain's CDR3 is CASSYAQGHGNTIYF. In DNA, the CDR3 is TGTGCCAGCAGCTACGCACAGGGACATGGAAACACCATATATTTT.